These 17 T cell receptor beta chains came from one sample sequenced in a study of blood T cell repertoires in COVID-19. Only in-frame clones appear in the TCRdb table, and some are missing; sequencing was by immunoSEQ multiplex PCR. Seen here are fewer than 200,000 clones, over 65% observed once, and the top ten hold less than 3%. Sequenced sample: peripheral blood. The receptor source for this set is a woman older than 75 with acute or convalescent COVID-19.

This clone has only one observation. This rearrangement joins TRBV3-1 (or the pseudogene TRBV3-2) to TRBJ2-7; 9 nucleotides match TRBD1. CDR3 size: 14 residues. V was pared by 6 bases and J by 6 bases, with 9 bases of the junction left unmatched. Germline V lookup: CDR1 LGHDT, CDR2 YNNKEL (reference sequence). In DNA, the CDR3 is TGTGCCAGCAGTTCCGGGACAGGGTATACCGAGCAGTACTTC. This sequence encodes CASSSGTGYTEQYF.

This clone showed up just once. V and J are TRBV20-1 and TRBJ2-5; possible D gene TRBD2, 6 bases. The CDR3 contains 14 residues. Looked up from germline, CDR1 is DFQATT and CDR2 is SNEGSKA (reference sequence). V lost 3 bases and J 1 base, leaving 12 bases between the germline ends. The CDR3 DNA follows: TGCAGTGCTAGTGGGCCAGCGGGCCAAGAGACCCAGTACTTC. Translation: CSASGPAGQETQYF.

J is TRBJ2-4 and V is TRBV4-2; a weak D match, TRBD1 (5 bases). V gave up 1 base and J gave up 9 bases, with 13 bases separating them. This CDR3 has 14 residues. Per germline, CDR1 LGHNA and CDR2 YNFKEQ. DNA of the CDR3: TGTGCCAGCAGCCAAGGCCAGGGAAGGGCCATTCAGTACTTC. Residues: CASSQGQGRAIQYF.

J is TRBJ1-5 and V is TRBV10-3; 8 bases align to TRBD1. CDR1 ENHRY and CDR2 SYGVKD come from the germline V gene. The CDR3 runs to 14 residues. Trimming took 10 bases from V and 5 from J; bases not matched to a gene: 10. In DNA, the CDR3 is TGTGCCACCCGTCCTGTACAGGGGGATCAGCCCCAGCATTTT. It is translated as CATRPVQGDQPQHF.

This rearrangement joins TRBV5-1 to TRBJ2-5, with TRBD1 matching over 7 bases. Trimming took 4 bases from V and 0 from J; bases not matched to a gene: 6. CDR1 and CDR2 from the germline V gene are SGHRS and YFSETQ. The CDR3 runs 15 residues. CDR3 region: CASSQLTGYQETQYF. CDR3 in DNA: TGCGCCAGCAGCCAACTGACAGGGTACCAAGAGACCCAGTACTTC.

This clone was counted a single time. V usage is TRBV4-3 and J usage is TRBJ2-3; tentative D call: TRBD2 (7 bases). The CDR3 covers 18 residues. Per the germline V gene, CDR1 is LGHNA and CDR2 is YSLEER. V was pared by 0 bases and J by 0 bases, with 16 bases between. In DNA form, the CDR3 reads TGCGCCAGCAGCCAAGATTGGCGGGGGCCCCCTAGCACAGATACGCAGTATTTT. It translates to CASSQDWRGPPSTDTQYF.

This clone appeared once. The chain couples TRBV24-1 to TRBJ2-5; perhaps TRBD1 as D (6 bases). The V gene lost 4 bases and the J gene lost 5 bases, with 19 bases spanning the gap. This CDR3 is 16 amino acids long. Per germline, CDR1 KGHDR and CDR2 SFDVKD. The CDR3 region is CATSEGGQSTWETQYF. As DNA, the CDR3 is TGTGCCACCAGTGAAGGCGGACAGTCCACTTGGGAGACCCAGTACTTC.

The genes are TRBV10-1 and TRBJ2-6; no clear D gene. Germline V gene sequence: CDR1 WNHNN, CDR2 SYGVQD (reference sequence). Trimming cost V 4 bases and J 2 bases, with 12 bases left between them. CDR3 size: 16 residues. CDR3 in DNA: TGCGCCAGCAGTGGCTATTATCTTGCTGGGGCCAACGTCCTGACTTTC. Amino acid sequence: CASSGYYLAGANVLTF.

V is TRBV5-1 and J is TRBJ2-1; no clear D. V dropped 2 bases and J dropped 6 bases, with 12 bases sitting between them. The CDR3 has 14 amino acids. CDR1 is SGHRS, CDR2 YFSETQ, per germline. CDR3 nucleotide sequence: TGCGCCAGCAGCTTTTCGACATCACGCAATGAGCAGTTCTTC. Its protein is CASSFSTSRNEQFF.

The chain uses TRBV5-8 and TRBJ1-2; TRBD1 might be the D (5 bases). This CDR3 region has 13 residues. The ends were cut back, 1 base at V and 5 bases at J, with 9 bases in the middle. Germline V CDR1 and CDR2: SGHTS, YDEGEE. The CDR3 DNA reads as TGTGCCAGCAGCTTGTTTCAGGGATATGGCTACACCTTC. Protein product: CASSLFQGYGYTF.

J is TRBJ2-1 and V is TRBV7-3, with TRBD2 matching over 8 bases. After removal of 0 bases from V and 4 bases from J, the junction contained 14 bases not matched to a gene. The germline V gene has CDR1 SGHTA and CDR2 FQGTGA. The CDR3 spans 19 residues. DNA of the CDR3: TGTGCCAGCAGCTTAACGATCGAGGTGTCCGGGAGGGTTTACAATGAGCAGTTCTTC. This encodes CASSLTIEVSGRVYNEQFF.

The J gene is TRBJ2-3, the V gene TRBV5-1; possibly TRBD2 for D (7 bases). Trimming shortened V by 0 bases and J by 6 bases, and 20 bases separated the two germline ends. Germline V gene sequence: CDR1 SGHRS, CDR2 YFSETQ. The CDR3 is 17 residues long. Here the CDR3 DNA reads TGCGCCAGCAGCTTGGCACCCGGCGCGGGGGCTGAGGATACGCAGTATTTT. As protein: CASSLAPGAGAEDTQYF.

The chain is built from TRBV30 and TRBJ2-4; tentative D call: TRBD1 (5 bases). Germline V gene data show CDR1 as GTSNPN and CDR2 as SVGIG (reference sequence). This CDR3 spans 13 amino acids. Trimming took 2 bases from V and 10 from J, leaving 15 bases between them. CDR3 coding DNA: TGTGCCTGGAGTCTCAATCGGGCAGGGATTCAGTACTTC. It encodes CAWSLNRAGIQYF.

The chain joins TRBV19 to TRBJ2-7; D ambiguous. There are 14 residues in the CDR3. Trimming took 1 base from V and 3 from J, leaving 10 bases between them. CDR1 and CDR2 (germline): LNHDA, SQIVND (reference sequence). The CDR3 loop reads CASSIVSAGYEQYF. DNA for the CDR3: TGTGCCAGTAGTATAGTTTCAGCAGGCTACGAGCAGTACTTC.

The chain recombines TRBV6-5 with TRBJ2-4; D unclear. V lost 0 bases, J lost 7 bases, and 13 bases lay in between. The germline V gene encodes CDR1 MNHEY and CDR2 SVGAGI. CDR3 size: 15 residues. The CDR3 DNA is TGTGCCAGCAGTTACTCGATGGAGACGGCTAACATTCAGTACTTC. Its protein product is CASSYSMETANIQYF.

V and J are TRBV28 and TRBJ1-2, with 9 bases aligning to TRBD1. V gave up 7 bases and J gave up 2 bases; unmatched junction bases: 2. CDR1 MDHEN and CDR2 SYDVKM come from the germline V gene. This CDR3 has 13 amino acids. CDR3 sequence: CASNRGHNYGYTF. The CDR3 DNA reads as TGTGCCAGCAACAGGGGGCACAACTATGGCTACACCTTC.

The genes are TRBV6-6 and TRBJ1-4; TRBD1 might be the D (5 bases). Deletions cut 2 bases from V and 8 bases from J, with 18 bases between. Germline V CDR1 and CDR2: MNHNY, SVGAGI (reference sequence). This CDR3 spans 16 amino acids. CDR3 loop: CASSYGFGQGVEKLFF. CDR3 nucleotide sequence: TGTGCCAGCAGTTACGGGTTTGGGCAGGGCGTCGAAAAACTGTTTTTT.